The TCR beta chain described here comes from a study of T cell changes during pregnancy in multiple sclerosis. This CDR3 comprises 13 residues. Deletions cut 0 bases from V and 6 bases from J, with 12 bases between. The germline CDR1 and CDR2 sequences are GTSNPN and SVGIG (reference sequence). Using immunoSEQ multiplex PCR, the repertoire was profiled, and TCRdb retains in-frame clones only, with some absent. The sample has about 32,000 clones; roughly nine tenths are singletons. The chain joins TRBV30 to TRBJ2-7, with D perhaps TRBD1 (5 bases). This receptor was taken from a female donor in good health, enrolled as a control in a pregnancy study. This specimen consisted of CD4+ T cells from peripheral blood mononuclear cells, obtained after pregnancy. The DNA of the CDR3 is TGTGCCTGGAGTGTAGCAGGGCTCAGCGAGCAGTACTTC. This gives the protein CAWSVAGLSEQYF.